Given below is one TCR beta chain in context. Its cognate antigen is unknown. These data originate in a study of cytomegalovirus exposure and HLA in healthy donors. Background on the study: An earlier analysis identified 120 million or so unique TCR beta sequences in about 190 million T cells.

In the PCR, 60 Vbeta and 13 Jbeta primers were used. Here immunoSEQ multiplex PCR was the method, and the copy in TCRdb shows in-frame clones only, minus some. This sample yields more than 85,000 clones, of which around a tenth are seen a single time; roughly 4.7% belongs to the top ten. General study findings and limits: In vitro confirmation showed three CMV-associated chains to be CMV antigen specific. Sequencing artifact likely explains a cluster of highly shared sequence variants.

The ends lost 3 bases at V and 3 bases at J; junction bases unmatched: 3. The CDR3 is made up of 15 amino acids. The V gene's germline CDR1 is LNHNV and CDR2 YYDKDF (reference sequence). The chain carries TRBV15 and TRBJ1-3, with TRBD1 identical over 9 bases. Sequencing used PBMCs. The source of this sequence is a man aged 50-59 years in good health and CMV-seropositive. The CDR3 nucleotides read TGTGCCACCAGCAGCCGACAGGGGGTTGGAAACACCATATATTTT. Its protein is CATSSRQGVGNTIYF.